The source of this T cell receptor (beta chain) is a study of control samples from healthy donors and cancer patients. The ends lost 2 bases at V and 8 bases at J; junction bases unmatched: 2. The CDR3 runs 13 residues. Germline lookup yields CDR1 KGHSH and CDR2 LQKENI. Method: immunoSEQ multiplex PCR; TCRdb's copy keeps in-frame clones and lacks some. The table lists around 76,000 clones, 90% to 95% of them singletons. This TCR was sampled from a woman in her 40s in good health. V and J are TRBV18 and TRBJ1-4; 7 bases are a match to TRBD1. Sequenced input: blood. The CDR3 sequence is CASSPGTEEKLFF. Written as DNA, the CDR3 is TGTGCCAGCTCACCAGGGACAGAAGAAAAACTGTTTTTT.